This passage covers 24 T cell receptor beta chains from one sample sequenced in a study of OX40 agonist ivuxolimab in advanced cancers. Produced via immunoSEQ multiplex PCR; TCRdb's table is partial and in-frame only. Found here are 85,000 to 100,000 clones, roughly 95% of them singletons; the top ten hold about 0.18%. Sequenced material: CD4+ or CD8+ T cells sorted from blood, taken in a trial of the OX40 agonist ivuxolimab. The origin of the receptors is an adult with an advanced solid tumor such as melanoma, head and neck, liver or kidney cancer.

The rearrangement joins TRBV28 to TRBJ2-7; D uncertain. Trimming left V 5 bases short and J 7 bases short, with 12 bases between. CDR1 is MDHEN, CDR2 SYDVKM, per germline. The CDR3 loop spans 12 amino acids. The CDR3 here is CASSPPKGEQYF. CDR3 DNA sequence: TGTGCCAGCAGTCCCCCTAAAGGAGAGCAGTACTTC. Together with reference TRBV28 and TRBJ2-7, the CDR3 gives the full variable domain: DVKVTQSSRYLVKRTGEKVFLECVQDMDHENMFWYRQDPGLGLRLIYFSYDVKMKEKGDIPEGYSVSREKKERFSLILESASTNQTSMYLCASSPPKGEQYFGPGTRLTVT.

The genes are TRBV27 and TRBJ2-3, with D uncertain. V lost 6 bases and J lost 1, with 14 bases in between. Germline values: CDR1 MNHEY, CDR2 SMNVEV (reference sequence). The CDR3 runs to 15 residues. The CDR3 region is CASSGRWSRTDTQYF. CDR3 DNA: TGTGCCAGCAGCGGTAGGTGGAGTCGCACAGATACGCAGTATTTT.

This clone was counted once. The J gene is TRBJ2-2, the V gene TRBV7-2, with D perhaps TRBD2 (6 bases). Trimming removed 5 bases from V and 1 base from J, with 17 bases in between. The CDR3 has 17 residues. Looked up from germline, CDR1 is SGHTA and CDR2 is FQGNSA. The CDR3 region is CASSVRLDPRNTGELFF. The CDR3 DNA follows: TGTGCCAGCAGCGTCAGACTAGACCCAAGGAACACCGGGGAGCTGTTTTTT.

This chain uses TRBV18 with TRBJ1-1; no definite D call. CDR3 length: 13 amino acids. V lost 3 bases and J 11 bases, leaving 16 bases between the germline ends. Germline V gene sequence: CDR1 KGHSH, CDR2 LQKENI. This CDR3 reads CASSPPGSFGAFF. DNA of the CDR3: TGTGCCAGCTCACCCCCGGGGTCCTTTGGTGCTTTCTTT.

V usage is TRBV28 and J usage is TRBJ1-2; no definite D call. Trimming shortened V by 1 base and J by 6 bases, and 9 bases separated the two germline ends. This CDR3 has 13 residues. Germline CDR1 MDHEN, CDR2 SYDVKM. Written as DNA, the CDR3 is TGTGCCAGCAGTTTATCTCACGGGGATGGCTACACCTTC. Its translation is CASSLSHGDGYTF.

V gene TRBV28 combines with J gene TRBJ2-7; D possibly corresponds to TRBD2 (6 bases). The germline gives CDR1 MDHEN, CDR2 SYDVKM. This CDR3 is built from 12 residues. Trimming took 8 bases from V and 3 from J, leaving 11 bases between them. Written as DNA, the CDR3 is TGTGCCAGCGGTTGGAGGGTCTACGAGCAGTACTTC. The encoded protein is CASGWRVYEQYF.

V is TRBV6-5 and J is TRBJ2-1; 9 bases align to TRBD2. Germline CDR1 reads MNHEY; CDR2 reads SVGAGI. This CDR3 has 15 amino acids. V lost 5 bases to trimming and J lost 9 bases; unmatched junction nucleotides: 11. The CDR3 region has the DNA TGTGCCAGCAGTCAAAGGGCTAGCGGGGTGGCTGAGCAGTTCTTC. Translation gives CASSQRASGVAEQFF.

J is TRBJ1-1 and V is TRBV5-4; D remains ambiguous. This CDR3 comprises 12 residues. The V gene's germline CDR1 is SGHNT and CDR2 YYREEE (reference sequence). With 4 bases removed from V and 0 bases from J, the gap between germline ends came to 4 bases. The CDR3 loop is CASSTVNTEAFF. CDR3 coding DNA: TGTGCCAGCAGCACCGTGAACACTGAAGCTTTCTTT. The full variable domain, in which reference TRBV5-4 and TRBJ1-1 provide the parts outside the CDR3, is ETGVTQSPTHLIKTRGQQVTLRCSSQSGHNTVSWYQQALGQGPQFIFQYYREEENGRGNFPPRFSGLQFPNYSSELNVNALELDDSALYLCASSTVNTEAFFGQGTRLTVV.

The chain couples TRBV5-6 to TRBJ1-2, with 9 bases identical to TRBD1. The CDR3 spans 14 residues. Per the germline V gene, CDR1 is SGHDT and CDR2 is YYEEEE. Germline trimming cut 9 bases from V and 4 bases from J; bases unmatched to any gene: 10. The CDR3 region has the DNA TGTGCCAACAGTGGGGACAGGGCTGGCTATGGCTACACCTTC. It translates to CANSGDRAGYGYTF.

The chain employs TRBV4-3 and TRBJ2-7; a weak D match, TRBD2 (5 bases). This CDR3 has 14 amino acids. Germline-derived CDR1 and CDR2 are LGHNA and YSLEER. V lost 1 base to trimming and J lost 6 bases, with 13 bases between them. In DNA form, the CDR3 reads TGCGCCAGCAGCCAAGGGTTACGGGGAGCCGAGCAGTACTTC. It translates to CASSQGLRGAEQYF.

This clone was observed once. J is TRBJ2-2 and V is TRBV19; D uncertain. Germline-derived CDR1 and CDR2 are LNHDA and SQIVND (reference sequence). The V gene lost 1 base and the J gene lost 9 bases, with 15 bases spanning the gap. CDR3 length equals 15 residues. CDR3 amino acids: CASSIVPLTSRELFF. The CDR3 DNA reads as TGTGCCAGTAGTATAGTCCCCTTAACCAGCCGGGAGCTGTTTTTT. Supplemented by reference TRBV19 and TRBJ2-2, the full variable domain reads DGGITQSPKYLFRKEGQNVTLSCEQNLNHDAMYWYRQDPGQGLRLIYYSQIVNDFQKGDIAEGYSVSREKKESFPLTVTSAQKNPTAFYLCASSIVPLTSRELFFGEGSRLTVL.

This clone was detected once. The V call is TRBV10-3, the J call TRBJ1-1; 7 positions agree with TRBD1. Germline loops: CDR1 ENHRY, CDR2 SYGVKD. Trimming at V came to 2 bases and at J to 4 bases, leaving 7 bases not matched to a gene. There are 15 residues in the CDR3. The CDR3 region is CAISEPTGWGTEAFF. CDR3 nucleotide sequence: TGTGCCATCAGTGAGCCGACAGGGTGGGGCACTGAAGCTTTCTTT.

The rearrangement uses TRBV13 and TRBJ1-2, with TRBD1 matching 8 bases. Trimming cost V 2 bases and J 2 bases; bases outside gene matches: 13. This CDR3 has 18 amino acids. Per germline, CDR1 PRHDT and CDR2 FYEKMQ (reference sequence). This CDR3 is CASSLLQDRVIVNYGYTF. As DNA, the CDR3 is TGTGCCAGCAGCTTACTCCAGGACAGGGTCATCGTGAACTATGGCTACACCTTC. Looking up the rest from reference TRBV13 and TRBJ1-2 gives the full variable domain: AAGVIQSPRHLIKEKRETATLKCYPIPRHDTVYWYQQGPGQDPQFLISFYEKMQSDKGSIPDRFSAQQFSDYHSELNMSSLELGDSALYFCASSLLQDRVIVNYGYTFGSGTRLTVV.

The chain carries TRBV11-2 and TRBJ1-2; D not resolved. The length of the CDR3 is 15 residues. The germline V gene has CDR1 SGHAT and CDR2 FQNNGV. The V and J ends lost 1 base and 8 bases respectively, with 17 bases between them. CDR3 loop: CASSLAPSAGGGYTF. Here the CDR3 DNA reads TGTGCCAGCAGCTTAGCCCCTTCGGCGGGAGGGGGCTACACCTTC.

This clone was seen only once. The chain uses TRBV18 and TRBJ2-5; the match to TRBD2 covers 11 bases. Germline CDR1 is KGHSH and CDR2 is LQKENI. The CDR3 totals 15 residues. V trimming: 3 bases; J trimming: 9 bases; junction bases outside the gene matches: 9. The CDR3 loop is CASSPGLAVPMSQYF. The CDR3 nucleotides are TGTGCCAGCTCACCGGGACTAGCGGTCCCCATGTCCCAGTACTTC.

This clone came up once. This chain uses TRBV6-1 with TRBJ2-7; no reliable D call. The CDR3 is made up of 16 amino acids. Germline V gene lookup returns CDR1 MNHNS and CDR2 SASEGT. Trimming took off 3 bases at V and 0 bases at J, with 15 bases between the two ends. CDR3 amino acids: CASSDLTTLDSYEQYF. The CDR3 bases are TGTGCCAGCAGTGACCTGACCACTTTGGACTCCTACGAGCAGTACTTC.

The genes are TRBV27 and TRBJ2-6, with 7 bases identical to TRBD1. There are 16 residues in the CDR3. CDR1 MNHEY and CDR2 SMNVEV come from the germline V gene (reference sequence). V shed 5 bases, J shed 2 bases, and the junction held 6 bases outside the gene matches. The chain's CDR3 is CASSPQGVTGANVLTF. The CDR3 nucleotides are TGTGCCAGCAGTCCCCAGGGGGTCACTGGGGCCAACGTCCTGACTTTC.

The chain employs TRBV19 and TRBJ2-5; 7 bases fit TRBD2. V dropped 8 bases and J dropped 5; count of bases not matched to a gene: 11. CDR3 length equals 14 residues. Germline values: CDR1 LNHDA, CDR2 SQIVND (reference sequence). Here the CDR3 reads CASSPWPGGETQYF. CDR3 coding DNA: TGTGCCAGTTCACCCTGGCCCGGGGGGGAGACCCAGTACTTC.

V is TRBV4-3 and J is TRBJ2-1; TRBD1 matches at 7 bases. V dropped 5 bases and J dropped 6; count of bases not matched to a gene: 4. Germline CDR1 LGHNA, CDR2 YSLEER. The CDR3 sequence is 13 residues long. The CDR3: CASSTRTGNEQFF. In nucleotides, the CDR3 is TGCGCCAGCAGCACTCGGACAGGCAATGAGCAGTTCTTC.

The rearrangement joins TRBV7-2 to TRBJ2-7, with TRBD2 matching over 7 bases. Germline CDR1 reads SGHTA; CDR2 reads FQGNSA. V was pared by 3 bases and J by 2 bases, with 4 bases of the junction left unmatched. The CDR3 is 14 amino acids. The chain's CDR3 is CASSLVRGAYEQYF. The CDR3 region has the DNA TGTGCCAGCAGCTTGGTCCGGGGGGCCTACGAGCAGTACTTC.

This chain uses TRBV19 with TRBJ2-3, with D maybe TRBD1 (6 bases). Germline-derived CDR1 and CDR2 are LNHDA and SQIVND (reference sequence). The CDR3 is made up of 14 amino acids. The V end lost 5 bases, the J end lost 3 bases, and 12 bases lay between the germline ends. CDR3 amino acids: CASSEYTGTDTQYF. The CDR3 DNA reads TGTGCCAGTAGTGAATATACAGGGACAGATACGCAGTATTTT.

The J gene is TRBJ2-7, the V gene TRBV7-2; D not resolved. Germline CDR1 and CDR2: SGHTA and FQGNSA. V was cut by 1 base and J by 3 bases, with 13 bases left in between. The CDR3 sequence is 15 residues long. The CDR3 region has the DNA TGTGCCAGCAGCTTAGAGCAGACCGGCGGCTACGAGCAGTACTTC. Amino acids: CASSLEQTGGYEQYF.

The CDR3 coding sequence is TGTGCCAGCAGCTTAACCCCCCCCCACGAGCAGTACTTC. Its translation is CASSLTPPHEQYF. The chain carries TRBV7-3 and TRBJ2-7; unclear D gene. Germline V CDR1 and CDR2: SGHTA, FQGTGA. Trimming cost V 0 bases and J 5 bases, with 8 bases left between them. This CDR3 comprises 13 residues.

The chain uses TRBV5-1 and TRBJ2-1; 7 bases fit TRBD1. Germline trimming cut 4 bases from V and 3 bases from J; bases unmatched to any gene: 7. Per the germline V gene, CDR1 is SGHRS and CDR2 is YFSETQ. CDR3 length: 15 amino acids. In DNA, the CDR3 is TGCGCCAGCAGCCCCGAGACAGGGATCTACAATGAGCAGTTCTTC. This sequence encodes CASSPETGIYNEQFF.